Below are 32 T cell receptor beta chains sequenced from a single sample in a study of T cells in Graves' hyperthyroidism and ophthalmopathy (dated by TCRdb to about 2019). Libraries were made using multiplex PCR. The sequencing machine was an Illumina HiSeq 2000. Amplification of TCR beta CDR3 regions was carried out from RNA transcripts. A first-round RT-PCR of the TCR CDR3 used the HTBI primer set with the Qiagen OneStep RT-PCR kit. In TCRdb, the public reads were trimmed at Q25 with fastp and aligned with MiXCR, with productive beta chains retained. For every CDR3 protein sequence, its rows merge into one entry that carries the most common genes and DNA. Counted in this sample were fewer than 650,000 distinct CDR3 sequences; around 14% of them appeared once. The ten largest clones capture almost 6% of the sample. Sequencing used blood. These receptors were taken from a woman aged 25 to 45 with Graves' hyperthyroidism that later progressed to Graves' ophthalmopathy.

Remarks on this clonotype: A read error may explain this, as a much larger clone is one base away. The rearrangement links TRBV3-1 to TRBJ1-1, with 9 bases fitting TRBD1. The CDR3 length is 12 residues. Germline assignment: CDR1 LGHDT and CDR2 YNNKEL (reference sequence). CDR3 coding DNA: TGTGGCAGCAGCCGCTCGGACAGGGGAGCTTTCTTT. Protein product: CGSSRSDRGAFF. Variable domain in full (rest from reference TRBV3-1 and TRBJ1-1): DTAVSQTPKYLVTQMGNDKSIKCEQNLGHDTMYWYKQDSKKFLKIMFSYNNKELIINETVPNRFSPKSPDKAHLNLHINSLELGDSAVYFCGSSRSDRGAFFGQGTRLTVV.

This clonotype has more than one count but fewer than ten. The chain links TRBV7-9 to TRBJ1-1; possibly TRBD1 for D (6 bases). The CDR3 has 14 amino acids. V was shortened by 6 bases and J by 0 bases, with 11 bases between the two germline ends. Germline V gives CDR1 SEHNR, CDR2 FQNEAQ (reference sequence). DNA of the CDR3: TGTGCCAGCAGTTCCTCAGGGGTGAACACTGAAGCTTTCTTT. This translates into CASSSSGVNTEAFF.

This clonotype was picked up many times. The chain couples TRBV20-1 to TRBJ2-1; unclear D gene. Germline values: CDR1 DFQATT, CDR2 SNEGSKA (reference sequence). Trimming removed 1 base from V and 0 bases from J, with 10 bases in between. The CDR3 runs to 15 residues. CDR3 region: CSARVWQLSYNEQFF. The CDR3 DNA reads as TGCAGTGCTAGAGTCTGGCAGCTCTCCTACAATGAGCAGTTCTTC.

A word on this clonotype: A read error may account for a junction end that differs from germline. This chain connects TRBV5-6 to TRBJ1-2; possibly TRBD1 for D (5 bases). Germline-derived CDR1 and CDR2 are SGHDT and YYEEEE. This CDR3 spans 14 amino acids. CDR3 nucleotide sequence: TGTGCCAGCAGCTTAGGGGACGTTAACTATGGCTTCACCTTC. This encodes CASSLGDVNYGFTF.

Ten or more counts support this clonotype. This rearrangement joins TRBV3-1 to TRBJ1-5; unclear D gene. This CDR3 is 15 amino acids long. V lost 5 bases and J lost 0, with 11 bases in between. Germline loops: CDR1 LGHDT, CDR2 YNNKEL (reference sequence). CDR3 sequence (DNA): TGTGCCAGCAGCGCAGACGGTTATAGCAATCAGCCCCAGCATTTT. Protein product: CASSADGYSNQPQHF.

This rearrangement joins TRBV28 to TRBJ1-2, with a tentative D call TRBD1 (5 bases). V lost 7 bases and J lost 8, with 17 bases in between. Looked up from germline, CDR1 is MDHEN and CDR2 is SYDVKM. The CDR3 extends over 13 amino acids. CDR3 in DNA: TGTGCCAGCACTGGGGGGTCCATAAAGGGCTACACCTTC. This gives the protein CASTGGSIKGYTF.

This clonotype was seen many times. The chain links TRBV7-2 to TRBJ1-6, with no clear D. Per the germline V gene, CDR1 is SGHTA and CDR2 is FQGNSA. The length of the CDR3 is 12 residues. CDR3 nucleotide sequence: TGTGCAGTGGGCTCCTATAATTCACCCCTCCACTTT. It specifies CAVGSYNSPLHF.

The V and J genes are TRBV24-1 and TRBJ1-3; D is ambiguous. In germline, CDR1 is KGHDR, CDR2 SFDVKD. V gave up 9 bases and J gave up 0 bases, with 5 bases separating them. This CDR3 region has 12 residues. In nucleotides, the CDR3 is TGTGCCACCGGAAGCTCTGGAAACACCATATATTTT. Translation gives CATGSSGNTIYF.

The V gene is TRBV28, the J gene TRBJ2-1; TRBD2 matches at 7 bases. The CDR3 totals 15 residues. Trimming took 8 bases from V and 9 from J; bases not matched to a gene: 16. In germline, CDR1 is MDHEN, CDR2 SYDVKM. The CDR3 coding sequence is TGTGCCAGCCTTCCACCCGGCGGGAGTCGCGGTGAGCAGTTCTTC. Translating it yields CASLPPGGSRGEQFF.

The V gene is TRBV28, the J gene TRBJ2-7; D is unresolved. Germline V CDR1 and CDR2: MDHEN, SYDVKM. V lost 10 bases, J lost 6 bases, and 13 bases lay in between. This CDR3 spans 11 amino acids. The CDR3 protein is CATLSLLEQYF. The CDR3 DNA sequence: TGTGCCACCTTATCACTTCTCGAGCAGTACTTC.

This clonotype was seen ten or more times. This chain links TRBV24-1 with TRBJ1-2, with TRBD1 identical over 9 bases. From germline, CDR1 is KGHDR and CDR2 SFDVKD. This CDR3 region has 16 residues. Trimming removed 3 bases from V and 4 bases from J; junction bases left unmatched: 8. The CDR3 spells CATSDKGGQGFYGYTF. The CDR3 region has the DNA TGTGCCACCAGTGATAAGGGGGGACAGGGATTCTATGGCTACACCTTC.

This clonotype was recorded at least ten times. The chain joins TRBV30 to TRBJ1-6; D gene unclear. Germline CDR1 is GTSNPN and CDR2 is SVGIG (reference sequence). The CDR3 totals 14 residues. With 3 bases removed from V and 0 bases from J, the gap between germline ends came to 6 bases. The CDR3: CAWSYDSYNSPLHF. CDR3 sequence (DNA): TGTGCCTGGAGCTATGACTCCTATAATTCACCCCTCCACTTT.

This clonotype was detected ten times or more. In nucleotides, the CDR3 is TGTGCCAGCACCCAAGGTGGAGATACGCAGTATTTT. As protein: CASTQGGDTQYF. The rearrangement joins TRBV27 to TRBJ2-3; D gene ambiguous. V lost 7 bases to trimming and J lost 5 bases, with 10 bases between them. This CDR3 region has 12 residues. Germline loops: CDR1 MNHEY, CDR2 SMNVEV (reference sequence).

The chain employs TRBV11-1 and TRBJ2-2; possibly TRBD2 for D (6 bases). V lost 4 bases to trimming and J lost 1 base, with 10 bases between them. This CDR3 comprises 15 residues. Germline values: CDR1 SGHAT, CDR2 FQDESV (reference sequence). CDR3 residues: CASSSAGLNTGELFF. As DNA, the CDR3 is TGTGCCAGCAGCTCGGCGGGACTGAACACCGGGGAGCTGTTTTTT.

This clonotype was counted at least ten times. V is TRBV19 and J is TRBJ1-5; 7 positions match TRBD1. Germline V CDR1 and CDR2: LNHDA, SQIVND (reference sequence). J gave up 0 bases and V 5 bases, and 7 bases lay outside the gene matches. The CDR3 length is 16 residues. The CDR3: CASSYWTGYSNQPQHF. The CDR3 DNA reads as TGTGCCAGTAGTTATTGGACAGGTTATAGCAATCAGCCCCAGCATTTT.

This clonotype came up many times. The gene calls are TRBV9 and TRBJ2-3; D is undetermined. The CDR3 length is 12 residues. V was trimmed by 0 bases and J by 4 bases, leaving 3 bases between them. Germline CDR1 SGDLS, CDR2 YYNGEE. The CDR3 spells CASSVVPDTQYF. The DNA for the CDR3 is TGTGCCAGCAGCGTAGTGCCAGATACGCAGTATTTT.

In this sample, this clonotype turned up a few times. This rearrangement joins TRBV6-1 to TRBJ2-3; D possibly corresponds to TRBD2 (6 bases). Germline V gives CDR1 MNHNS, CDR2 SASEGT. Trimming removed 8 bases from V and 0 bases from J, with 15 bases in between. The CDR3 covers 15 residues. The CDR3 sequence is CASRSSGRSTDTQYF. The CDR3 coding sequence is TGTGCCAGCCGAAGTAGTGGGAGGAGCACAGATACGCAGTATTTT.

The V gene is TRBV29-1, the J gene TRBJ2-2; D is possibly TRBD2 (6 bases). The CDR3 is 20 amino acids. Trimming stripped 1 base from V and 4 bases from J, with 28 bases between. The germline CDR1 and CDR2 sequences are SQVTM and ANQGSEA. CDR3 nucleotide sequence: TGCAGCGTTGAAGTGCTATCTAAAGCTGGAGGGTCGCGAAGCACCGGGGAGCTGTTTTTT. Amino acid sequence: CSVEVLSKAGGSRSTGELFF.

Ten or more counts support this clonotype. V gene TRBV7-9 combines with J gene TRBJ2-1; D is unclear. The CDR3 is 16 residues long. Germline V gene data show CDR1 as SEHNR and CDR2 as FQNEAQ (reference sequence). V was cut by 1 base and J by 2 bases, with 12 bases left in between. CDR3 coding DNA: TGTGCCAGCAGCTTAGAGGTACCGACGACCTACAATGAGCAGTTCTTC. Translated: CASSLEVPTTYNEQFF. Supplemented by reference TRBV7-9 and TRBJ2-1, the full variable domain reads DTGVSQNPRHKITKRGQNVTFRCDPISEHNRLYWYRQTLGQGPEFLTYFQNEAQLEKSRLLSDRFSAERPKGSFSTLEIQRTEQGDSAMYLCASSLEVPTTYNEQFFGPGTRLTVL.

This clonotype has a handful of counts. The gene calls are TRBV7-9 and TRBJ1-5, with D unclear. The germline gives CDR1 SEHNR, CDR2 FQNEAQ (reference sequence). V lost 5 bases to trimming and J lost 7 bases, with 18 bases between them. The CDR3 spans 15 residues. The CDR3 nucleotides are TGTGCCAGCAGCCCCATGATGTCTCCAGGCCAGCCCCAGCATTTT. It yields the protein CASSPMMSPGQPQHF.

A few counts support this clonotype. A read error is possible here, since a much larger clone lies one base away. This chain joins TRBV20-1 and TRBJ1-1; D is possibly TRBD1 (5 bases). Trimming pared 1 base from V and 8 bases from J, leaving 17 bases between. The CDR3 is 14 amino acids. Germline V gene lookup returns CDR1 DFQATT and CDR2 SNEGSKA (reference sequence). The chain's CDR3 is CSARGYGAAGEAFF. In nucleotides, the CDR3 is TGCAGTGCTAGAGGTTATGGGGCGGCGGGCGAAGCTTTCTTT.

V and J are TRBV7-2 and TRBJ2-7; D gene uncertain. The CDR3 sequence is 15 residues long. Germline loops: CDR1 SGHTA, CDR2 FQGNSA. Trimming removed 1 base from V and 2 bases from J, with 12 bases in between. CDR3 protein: CASSLGGSPTYEQYF. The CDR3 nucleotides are TGTGCCAGCAGCTTAGGAGGCAGCCCGACCTACGAGCAGTACTTC.

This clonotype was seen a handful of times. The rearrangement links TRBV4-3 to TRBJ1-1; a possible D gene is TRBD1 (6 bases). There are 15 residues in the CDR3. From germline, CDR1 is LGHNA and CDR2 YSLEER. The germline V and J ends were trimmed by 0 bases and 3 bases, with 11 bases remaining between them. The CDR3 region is CASSQDTGSDTEAFF. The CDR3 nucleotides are TGCGCCAGCAGCCAAGATACAGGGTCGGACACTGAAGCTTTCTTT.

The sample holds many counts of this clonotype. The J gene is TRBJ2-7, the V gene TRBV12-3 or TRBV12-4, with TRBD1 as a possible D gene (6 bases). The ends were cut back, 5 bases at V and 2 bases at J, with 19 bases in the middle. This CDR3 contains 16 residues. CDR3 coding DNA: TGTGCCAGCAGTGGAACAGGGTTTCCTAACACCTACGAGCAGTACTTC. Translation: CASSGTGFPNTYEQYF.

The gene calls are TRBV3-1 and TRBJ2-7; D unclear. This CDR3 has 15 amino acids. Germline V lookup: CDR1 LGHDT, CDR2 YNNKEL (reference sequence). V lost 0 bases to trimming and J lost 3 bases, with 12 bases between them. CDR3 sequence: CASSQDRKEFYEQYF. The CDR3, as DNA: TGTGCCAGCAGCCAAGATCGGAAGGAGTTCTACGAGCAGTACTTC.

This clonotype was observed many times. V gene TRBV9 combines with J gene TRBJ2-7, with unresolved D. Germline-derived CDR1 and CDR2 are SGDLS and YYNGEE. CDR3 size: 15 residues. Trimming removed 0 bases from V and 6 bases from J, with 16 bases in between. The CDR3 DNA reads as TGTGCCAGCAGCGTAGGCGGAGAGGCAGGTGCCGAGCAGTACTTC. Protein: CASSVGGEAGAEQYF.

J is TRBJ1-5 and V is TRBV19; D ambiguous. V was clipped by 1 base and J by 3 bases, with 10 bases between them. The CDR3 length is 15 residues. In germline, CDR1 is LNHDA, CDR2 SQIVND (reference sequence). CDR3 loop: CASSIGYQSNQPQHF. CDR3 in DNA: TGTGCCAGTAGTATAGGGTACCAGTCCAATCAGCCCCAGCATTTT. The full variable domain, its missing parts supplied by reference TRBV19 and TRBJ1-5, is DGGITQSPKYLFRKEGQNVTLSCEQNLNHDAMYWYRQDPGQGLRLIYYSQIVNDFQKGDIAEGYSVSREKKESFPLTVTSAQKNPTAFYLCASSIGYQSNQPQHFGDGTRLSIL.

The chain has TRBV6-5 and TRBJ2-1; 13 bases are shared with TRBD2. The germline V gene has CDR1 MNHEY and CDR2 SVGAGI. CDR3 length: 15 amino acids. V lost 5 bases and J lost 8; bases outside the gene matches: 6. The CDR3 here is CASSTSGRAFDEQFF. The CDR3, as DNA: TGTGCCAGCAGTACTAGCGGGAGGGCCTTCGATGAGCAGTTCTTC.

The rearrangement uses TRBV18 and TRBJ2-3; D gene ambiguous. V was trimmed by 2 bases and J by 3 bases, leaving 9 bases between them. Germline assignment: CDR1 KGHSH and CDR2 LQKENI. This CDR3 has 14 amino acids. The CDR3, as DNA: TGTGCCAGCTCACCAGCGGAGAGGACAGATACGCAGTATTTT. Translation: CASSPAERTDTQYF.

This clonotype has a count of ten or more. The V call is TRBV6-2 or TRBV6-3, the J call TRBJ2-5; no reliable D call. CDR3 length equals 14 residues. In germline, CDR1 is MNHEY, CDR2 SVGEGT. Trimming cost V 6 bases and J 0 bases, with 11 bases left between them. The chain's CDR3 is CASSTTEYQETQYF. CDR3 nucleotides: TGTGCCAGCAGCACCACAGAATACCAAGAGACCCAGTACTTC.

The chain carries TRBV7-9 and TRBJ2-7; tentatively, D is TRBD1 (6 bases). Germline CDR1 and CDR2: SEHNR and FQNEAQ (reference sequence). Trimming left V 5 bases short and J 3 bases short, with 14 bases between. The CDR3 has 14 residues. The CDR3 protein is CASSLTGLLYEQYF. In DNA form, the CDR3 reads TGTGCCAGCAGCCTTACAGGGCTACTCTACGAGCAGTACTTC.

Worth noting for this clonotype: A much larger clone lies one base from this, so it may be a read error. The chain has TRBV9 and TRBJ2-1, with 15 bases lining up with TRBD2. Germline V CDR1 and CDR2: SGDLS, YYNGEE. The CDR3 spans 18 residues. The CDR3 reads CASSVRGTSGGPYNERFF. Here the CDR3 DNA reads TGTGCCAGCAGCGTGAGAGGGACTAGCGGGGGGCCCTACAATGAGCGGTTCTTC. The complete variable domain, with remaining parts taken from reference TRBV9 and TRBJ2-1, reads DSGVTQTPKHLITATGQRVTLRCSPRSGDLSVYWYQQSLDQGLQFLIQYYNGEERAKGNILERFSAQQFPDLHSELNLSSLELGDSALYFCASSVRGTSGGPYNERFFGPGTRLTVL.